This TCR beta chain was sequenced during a study of beta chain features in type 1 diabetes. This CDR3 contains 15 residues. Trimming took 6 bases from V and 3 from J; bases not matched to a gene: 5. Germline V gives CDR1 SEHNR, CDR2 FQNEAQ (reference sequence). The authors reverse transcribed all of the isolated RNA, so sequencing captured expressed TCRB transcripts. Measured with immunoSEQ multiplex PCR; TCRdb has only the in-frame clones, and not every one. The top ten clones hold 0.6% to 0.85% of a sample with about 150,000 clones, roughly a tenth of them seen once. Notes on the study in general: Within the patient group, naive, central memory and Treg TCRB repertoires appeared more similar to each other than within healthy donors. For patients and controls alike, PCR might favor shorter templates to the same degree.

This clone turned up a few times. Its antigen is undetermined. The TCR comes from a man in his late teens or twenties in good health. The V and J genes are TRBV7-9 and TRBJ1-6; 7 bases are a match to TRBD1. Sequencing was performed on central memory CD4+ T cells from blood. The CDR3 DNA reads as TGTGCCAGCAGGCCACAGGGGAACTATAATTCACCCCTCCACTTT. Its translation is CASRPQGNYNSPLHF.